Listed here are 14 T cell receptor beta chains from one sample, sequenced in a study of brain metastases from non-small cell lung cancer. The method was immunoSEQ multiplex PCR; TCRdb's version includes in-frame clones alone and lacks a portion of them. This sample has some 4,000 clones, with roughly nine tenths found just once. The sequencing sample was made of primary lung tumor tissue. The origin of the receptors is a donor at least 40 years old with non-small cell lung cancer.

In this sample, this clone turned up a few times. The J gene is TRBJ2-5, the V gene TRBV6-5; D may be TRBD2 (6 bases). The germline V gene encodes CDR1 MNHEY and CDR2 SVGAGI. V dropped 7 bases and J dropped 5 bases, with 14 bases sitting between them. The CDR3 has 13 amino acids. The CDR3 here is CASIRGVGETQYF. In DNA form, the CDR3 reads TGTGCCAGCATTCGCGGGGTCGGCGAGACCCAGTACTTC.

This clone was found once. The gene calls are TRBV7-9 and TRBJ1-1; D is undetermined. Germline V gene sequence: CDR1 SEHNR, CDR2 FQNEAQ (reference sequence). With 2 bases removed from V and 8 bases from J, the gap between germline ends came to 12 bases. CDR3 length equals 13 residues. DNA of the CDR3: TGTGCCAGCAGCTTATCTATGGCTATGGAAGCTTTCTTT. It specifies CASSLSMAMEAFF.

The chain combines TRBV3-1 (or the pseudogene TRBV3-2) with TRBJ2-3, with 9 bases fitting TRBD2. This CDR3 is 16 amino acids long. V lost 4 bases, J lost 9 bases, and 14 bases stayed unmatched. Looked up from germline, CDR1 is LGHDT and CDR2 is YNNKEL (reference sequence). CDR3 region: CASSRLGAGGPRTQYF. The CDR3 DNA reads TGTGCCAGCAGCCGCCTGGGCGCGGGGGGGCCTAGGACGCAGTATTTT.

The V gene is TRBV5-6, the J gene TRBJ2-7; 8 bases align to TRBD2. V lost 3 bases, J lost 7 bases, and 9 bases stayed unmatched. Germline V gives CDR1 SGHDT, CDR2 YYEEEE. The CDR3 sequence is 14 residues long. In DNA, the CDR3 is TGTGCCAGCAGCTCCGGTAGCGGGGCTGGGGAGCAGTACTTC. Translating gives CASSSGSGAGEQYF.

The rearrangement links TRBV29-1 to TRBJ2-7; D perhaps matches TRBD1 (6 bases). Per germline, CDR1 SQVTM and CDR2 ANQGSEA. This CDR3 comprises 13 residues. V was shortened by 5 bases and J by 5 bases, with 16 bases between the two germline ends. The CDR3 DNA is TGCAGCGTTCAAGCAGGGCAGGGGAACGAGCAGTACTTC. Its protein is CSVQAGQGNEQYF.

The chain uses TRBV2 and TRBJ2-4; perhaps TRBD1 as D (5 bases). V shed 6 bases and J shed 6 bases, with 21 bases lying between them. The CDR3 is 16 residues long. Germline CDR1 reads SNHLY; CDR2 reads FYNNEI. As DNA, the CDR3 is TGTGCCAGCAGAGACAGTCCAGCTAGTAAGGGAAACATTCAGTACTTC. Encoded protein: CASRDSPASKGNIQYF.

V is TRBV5-1 and J is TRBJ2-5; no definite D call. Germline CDR1 SGHRS, CDR2 YFSETQ. Trimming shortened V by 4 bases and J by 5 bases, and 15 bases separated the two germline ends. The CDR3 contains 14 residues. The CDR3 region is CASSPPAELETQYF. DNA for the CDR3: TGCGCCAGCAGCCCGCCGGCAGAGTTGGAGACCCAGTACTTC.

The chain couples TRBV3-1 (or the pseudogene TRBV3-2) to TRBJ1-2; the D is unclear. The CDR3 has 9 amino acids. Germline CDR1 is LGHDT and CDR2 is YNNKEL (reference sequence). CDR3 sequence: CGLCDGYTF. DNA of the CDR3: TGTGGTCTGTGCGATGGCTACACCTTC.

This clone was counted a single time. The genes are TRBV19 and TRBJ1-3; 11 bases are a match to TRBD1. Losses at the gene ends were 6 bases for V and 4 bases for J; bases not matched to a gene: 5. The length of the CDR3 is 15 residues. Germline lookup yields CDR1 LNHDA and CDR2 SQIVND (reference sequence). The CDR3: CASRRTGGGGNTIYF. In DNA, the CDR3 is TGTGCCAGTAGGAGGACAGGGGGCGGCGGAAACACCATATATTTT. Based on the CDR3 plus reference TRBV19 and TRBJ1-3, the full variable domain is DGGITQSPKYLFRKEGQNVTLSCEQNLNHDAMYWYRQDPGQGLRLIYYSQIVNDFQKGDIAEGYSVSREKKESFPLTVTSAQKNPTAFYLCASRRTGGGGNTIYFGEGSWLTVV.

As for this clone: At one end the junction does not follow the germline gene, possibly because of a read error. The rearrangement joins TRBV5-1 to TRBJ2-1; the D is unclear. CDR1 is SGHRS and CDR2 is YFSETQ in the germline V gene. The CDR3 extends over 12 amino acids. The chain's CDR3 is CASSLDLGRLLF. Here the CDR3 DNA reads TGCGCCAGCAGCTTGGACCTCGGACGGCTCCTCTTC.

The V gene is TRBV10-3, the J gene TRBJ2-3; D call uncertain. CDR3 length equals 14 residues. Per germline, CDR1 ENHRY and CDR2 SYGVKD. Trimming cost V 2 bases and J 4 bases, with 10 bases left between them. CDR3 protein: CAISELGLPDTQYF. CDR3 in DNA: TGTGCCATCAGTGAGCTAGGCCTCCCAGATACGCAGTATTTT.

In regard to this clone: A single base separates this from a much larger clone, so it may be a read error. The genes are TRBV9 and TRBJ1-4; TRBD1 agrees at 7 bases. The germline gives CDR1 SGDLS, CDR2 YYNGEE. The V segment lost 4 bases and the J segment 8 bases; nucleotides outside the gene matches: 11. The CDR3 length is 15 residues. The CDR3 region is CASSKSPGQREKLFF. In DNA form, the CDR3 reads TGTGCCAGCAGCAAGTCACCGGGACAGAGGGAAAAACTGTTTTTT.

V usage is TRBV12-3 or TRBV12-4 and J usage is TRBJ2-7; a possible D gene is TRBD1 (6 bases). The length of the CDR3 is 13 residues. V lost 3 bases to trimming and J lost 3 bases, with 9 bases between them. DNA of the CDR3: TGTGCCAGCAGTTTCGAGACAGGCTACGAGCAGTACTTC. Encoded protein: CASSFETGYEQYF.

This chain uses TRBV27 with TRBJ1-1; D remains ambiguous. V was cut by 2 bases and J by 8 bases, with 12 bases left in between. Germline V gene lookup returns CDR1 MNHEY and CDR2 SMNVEV (reference sequence). The CDR3 extends over 13 amino acids. CDR3 nucleotide sequence: TGTGCCAGCAGTTTAGGTGCACGGGCCGAAGCTTTCTTT. Translating it yields CASSLGARAEAFF.